Listed below are T cell receptor beta chains from one sample, sequenced in a study of blood T cell repertoires in COVID-19. Only in-frame clones appear in the TCRdb table, and some are missing; sequencing was by immunoSEQ multiplex PCR. The table records about 180,000 clones, over 65% of them present only once. What was sequenced was peripheral blood. These receptors came from a person aged 65 to 85 with COVID-19, enrolled during active disease. The CDR3 runs from the conserved cysteine through the conserved F or W.

>TRBV15|TRBJ1-5
CATSRSSPGARQPQHF
>TRBV28|TRBJ2-1
CASSLGLGSNEQFF
>TRBV12-3/TRBV12-4|TRBJ2-1
CASAGQGFNEQFF
>TRBV5-4|TRBJ2-3
CASSHVQGARVDTQYF
>TRBV5-4|TRBJ1-1
CASTQTVNTEAFF
>TRBV5-5|TRBJ1-6
CASSFPSGGGSPLHF
>TRBV2|TRBJ2-2
CASSEVGVGELFF
>TRBV5-6|TRBJ2-3
CASSWGAAQYF
>TRBV5-1|TRBJ2-5
CASSLDSTGVVGTQYF
>TRBV5-8|TRBJ2-3
CASSSGLIYTDTQYF
>TRBV10-3|TRBJ2-2
CAISRGGNGELFF
>TRBV2|TRBJ2-1
CASSDPGTSTLF
>TRBV3-1/TRBV3-2|TRBJ1-5
CASSQGFRPATVMAGHLDQPQHF
>TRBV19|TRBJ2-7
CASSIGRLASYEQYF
>TRBV21-1|TRBJ2-7
CASTYQPGQGPYEQYF
>TRBV14|TRBJ2-1
CASSLWTGNNEQFF
>TRBV5-1|TRBJ1-1
CASSLAGGTTHTEAFF
>TRBV28|TRBJ1-1
CASRQRLGQANTEAFF